This entry is about one T cell receptor beta chain. Antigen: not known. The data originate from a study of shared clonotypes between healthy human individuals. V lost 3 bases and J 1 base, leaving 10 bases between the germline ends. This CDR3 contains 14 residues. Germline V CDR1 and CDR2: KGHSH, LQKENI. The repertoire was sequenced with immunoSEQ multiplex PCR; TCRdb's copy has only in-frame clones and lacks some. The sample includes approximately 1,500,000 clones, around 98% seen only once; the top ten take roughly 0.42%. Adults of Caucasian background living in Nashville, Tennessee made up all donors. General study points: Genetic and exposure-history diversity was limited by the few donors.

The chain combines TRBV18 with TRBJ2-7, with D perhaps TRBD1 (5 bases). Sequencing was done on a sample of naive CD4+ T cells sorted from blood. Subset indicated: CD45RA+ positively selected. The receptor comes from a young man in good health. Written as DNA, the CDR3 is TGTGCCAGCTCACCGACAGCTTTGTCCTACGAGCAGTACTTC. This sequence encodes CASSPTALSYEQYF. The full variable domain, its missing parts supplied by reference TRBV18 and TRBJ2-7, is NAGVMQNPRHLVRRRGQEARLRCSPMKGHSHVYWYRQLPEEGLKFMVYLQKENIIDESGMPKERFSAEFPKEGPSILRIQQVVRGDSAAYFCASSPTALSYEQYFGPGTRLTVT.